Shown below are 5 T cell receptor beta chains from a single sample sequenced in a study of blood T cell repertoires in COVID-19. Generated by immunoSEQ multiplex PCR, the TCRdb table keeps only in-frame clones and is missing some. The sample shows roughly 320,000 clones, just over 85% of them seen only once. Sequencing was performed on PBMCs or T cells enriched from blood (not recorded which). The receptors come from a man aged 25-45 years who had recovered from COVID-19.

The genes are TRBV29-1 and TRBJ2-6; 9 bases are shared with TRBD1. The CDR3 runs to 18 residues. Per germline, CDR1 SQVTM and CDR2 ANQGSEA. V was clipped by 3 bases and J by 0 bases; unmatched bases: 9. In nucleotides, the CDR3 is TGCAGCGTTGATTTCGACAGGGGGTTGAGCTCTGGGGCCAACGTCCTGACTTTC. This codes for CSVDFDRGLSSGANVLTF.

The chain joins TRBV27 to TRBJ1-5; D gene uncertain. V lost 6 bases to trimming and J lost 2 bases, with 8 bases between them. The CDR3 sequence is 13 residues long. The V gene's germline CDR1 is MNHEY and CDR2 SMNVEV (reference sequence). The CDR3 loop is CASSPSGNQPQHF. The DNA of the CDR3 is TGTGCCAGCAGCCCGTCGGGCAATCAGCCCCAGCATTTT.

Worth noting for this clone: At the DNA level, this CDR3 is encoded by other sequences in the same sample as well. As DNA, the CDR3 is TGTGCCAGCAGCAAAGGGGCAGCCTACAATGAGCAGTTCTTC. Amino acid sequence: CASSKGAAYNEQFF. The chain has TRBV21-1 and TRBJ2-1; the D segment call TRBD1 is taken from the table without a DNA check. TRBV21-1 is annotated as a pseudogene. The CDR3 has 14 residues.

This chain links TRBV7-9 with TRBJ2-2; weak D call: TRBD2 (6 bases). With 0 bases removed from V and 4 bases from J, the gap between germline ends came to 15 bases. The CDR3 spans 17 residues. CDR1 and CDR2 (germline): SEHNR, FQNEAQ (reference sequence). CDR3 DNA sequence: TGTGCCAGCAGCTTAGCCGGCCGGGGGTCACCCACCGGGGAGCTGTTTTTT. It encodes CASSLAGRGSPTGELFF. Full variable domain (missing parts from reference TRBV7-9 and TRBJ2-2): DTGVSQNPRHKITKRGQNVTFRCDPISEHNRLYWYRQTLGQGPEFLTYFQNEAQLEKSRLLSDRFSAERPKGSFSTLEIQRTEQGDSAMYLCASSLAGRGSPTGELFFGEGSRLTVL.

In its sample, this clone was seen a few times. The chain recombines TRBV24-1 with TRBJ2-1; D gene unclear. V dropped 2 bases and J dropped 7 bases, with 11 bases sitting between them. This CDR3 comprises 14 residues. CDR1 and CDR2 (germline): KGHDR, SFDVKD. CDR3: CATSDSTSRNEQFF. The CDR3 nucleotides read TGTGCCACCAGTGATTCCACGAGTCGTAATGAGCAGTTCTTC.